A single sample gave rise to the 3 T cell receptor beta chains below, sequenced in a study of T cell changes during pregnancy in multiple sclerosis. TCRdb's table, derived via immunoSEQ multiplex PCR, lists solely in-frame clones and lacks some. The sample gives some 48,000 clones, 80% to 95% of which show up once; 0.55% to 0.65% is in the top ten. This sample comprised CD4+ T cells from peripheral blood mononuclear cells, obtained after pregnancy. All receptors derive from a female donor in good health, enrolled as a control in a pregnancy study.

V gene TRBV6-5 combines with J gene TRBJ1-1; D unresolved. V dropped 5 bases and J dropped 5 bases, with 9 bases sitting between them. CDR1 is MNHEY and CDR2 is SVGAGI in the germline V gene. The CDR3 covers 12 residues. CDR3 amino acids: CASSRGGTEAFF. For the CDR3, the DNA is TGTGCCAGCAGTCGAGGCGGGACTGAAGCTTTCTTT.

The CDR3 spells CASSFLLAGGNNEQFF. The CDR3 coding sequence is TGTGCCAGCAGTTTCCTGCTAGCGGGGGGAAACAATGAGCAGTTCTTC. The V call is TRBV27, the J call TRBJ2-1, with 11 positions matching TRBD2. This CDR3 contains 16 residues. V trimming: 3 bases; J trimming: 5 bases; junction bases outside the gene matches: 6. CDR1 and CDR2 (germline): MNHEY, SMNVEV (reference sequence).

The chain recombines TRBV15 with TRBJ2-3; a weak D match, TRBD1 (6 bases). Germline CDR1 LNHNV, CDR2 YYDKDF (reference sequence). This CDR3 comprises 15 residues. V lost 0 bases and J lost 3, with 10 bases in between. Here the CDR3 reads CATSRDSRGTDTQYF. The CDR3 region has the DNA TGTGCCACCAGCAGAGATTCGAGGGGGACAGATACGCAGTATTTT.